Reported below is one TCR beta chain. These data come from a study of blood T cell repertoires in COVID-19. Per the study methods: Reference gene primer amplification in the assay estimated nucleated cell counts. The data were produced by immunoSEQ multiplex PCR, yet TCRdb's version contains in-frame clones alone and is incomplete. Clone size and the V and J calls come from that table; the DNA yielded D and trimming. Of around 300,000 clones in the sample, about 88% were seen once. V lost 0 bases and J 0 bases, leaving 2 bases between the germline ends. Germline lookup yields CDR1 SGHDN and CDR2 FVKESK. This CDR3 has 13 amino acids. Residents of under 25 US areas, aged roughly 18 to 90 years, made up the participants. Categorization into cohorts depended on clinical history that participants reported. Cohort 3 donors counted as recovered after two negative PCRs, clearance, or resolved symptoms.

The V call is TRBV14, the J call TRBJ1-1; D is unclear. This clonotype was obtained from a woman aged 50 to 65 who had recovered from COVID-19. Input material: PBMCs or T cells enriched from blood (not recorded which). CDR3 sequence reads: CASSQDMNTEAFF. The DNA of the CDR3 is TGTGCCAGCAGCCAAGATATGAACACTGAAGCTTTCTTT.